These T cell receptor beta chains were read from a single sample in a study of shared T cell receptors in the human thymus. Only in-frame clones appear in the TCRdb table, and some are missing; sequencing was by immunoSEQ multiplex PCR. The profile covers 600,000 to 900,000 clones, with 70% to 90% appearing a single time and 0.0095% to 0.011% taken by the ten largest. This sample was also put to use in a study of human thymus T cells.

Sequencing used thymocytes. These receptors were taken from a girl under three years old with a congenital heart defect. CDR3s include the opening cysteine and the closing phenylalanine or tryptophan. Fields, in order: clone size, J gene, V gene, D gene, CDR3 protein, CDR3 DNA. The D gene is left open where the match is weak. The size of a clone is reported for some rows only, either as once, few or many, or as a class for expanded clones.

clone_size: few
j_call: TRBJ1-2
v_call: TRBV14
d_call: -
cdr3_aa: CASSQDPCSHREHLGYGYTF
cdr3_nt: TGTGCCAGCAGCCAAGATCCCTGTAGTCATCGGGAACACCTTGGCTATGGCTACACCTTC

clone_size: -
j_call: TRBJ2-1
v_call: TRBV15
d_call: -
cdr3_aa: CATSRERTGPPSNEQFF
cdr3_nt: TGTGCCACCAGCAGAGAACGTACAGGGCCCCCCTCCAATGAGCAGTTCTTC

clone_size: -
j_call: TRBJ2-2
v_call: TRBV5-1
d_call: -
cdr3_aa: CASSLGRDWGTGELFF
cdr3_nt: TGCGCCAGCAGCTTGGGGCGGGACTGGGGGACCGGGGAGCTGTTTTTT

clone_size: few
j_call: TRBJ2-3
v_call: TRBV11-2
d_call: TRBD2
cdr3_aa: CASSLGTGLPGTTTDTQYF
cdr3_nt: TGTGCCAGCAGCTTAGGAACAGGTCTTCCCGGGACTACCACAGATACGCAGTATTTT

clone_size: -
j_call: TRBJ2-7
v_call: TRBV6-5
d_call: -
cdr3_aa: CASSYPLVGGSYEQYF
cdr3_nt: TGTGCCAGCAGTTACCCCCTAGTGGGGGGAAGCTACGAGCAGTACTTC

clone_size: -
j_call: TRBJ1-1
v_call: TRBV9
d_call: -
cdr3_aa: CASSPRPRGTEAFF
cdr3_nt: TGTGCCAGCAGCCCCAGGCCAAGGGGCACTGAAGCTTTCTTT

clone_size: -
j_call: TRBJ2-4
v_call: TRBV4-1
d_call: -
cdr3_aa: CASSQLYRKNIQYF
cdr3_nt: TGCGCCAGCAGCCAACTGTATCGGAAAAACATTCAGTACTTC

clone_size: -
j_call: TRBJ1-6
v_call: TRBV28
d_call: -
cdr3_aa: CASIPWGEGNSPLHF
cdr3_nt: TGTGCCAGCATCCCCTGGGGGGAGGGAAATTCACCCCTCCACTTT

clone_size: -
j_call: TRBJ1-2
v_call: TRBV4-1
d_call: -
cdr3_aa: CASSQEGFDRLSSNYGYTF
cdr3_nt: TGCGCCAGCAGCCAAGAAGGATTCGACAGGCTATCGTCTAACTATGGCTACACCTTC

clone_size: -
j_call: TRBJ2-7
v_call: TRBV11-2
d_call: -
cdr3_aa: CASSLVPYYEQYF
cdr3_nt: TGTGCCAGCAGCTTAGTCCCCTACTACGAGCAGTACTTC

clone_size: -
j_call: TRBJ2-1
v_call: TRBV4-1
d_call: TRBD1
cdr3_aa: CASSQVKATDRSSYNEQFF
cdr3_nt: TGCGCCAGCAGCCAAGTTAAGGCAACGGACAGGAGCTCCTACAATGAGCAGTTCTTC

clone_size: -
j_call: TRBJ2-3
v_call: TRBV4-2
d_call: TRBD2
cdr3_aa: CASSRGVAGGLITDTQYF
cdr3_nt: TGTGCCAGCAGCCGGGGAGTAGCGGGGGGCCTAATCACAGATACGCAGTATTTT

clone_size: -
j_call: TRBJ1-5
v_call: TRBV27
d_call: -
cdr3_aa: CASSFTGRNSNQPQHF
cdr3_nt: TGTGCCAGCAGTTTTACAGGGCGTAATAGCAATCAGCCCCAGCATTTT

clone_size: -
j_call: TRBJ1-1
v_call: TRBV7-9
d_call: -
cdr3_aa: CASSLSGLPMNTEAFF
cdr3_nt: TGTGCCAGCAGCTTATCAGGACTTCCTATGAACACTGAAGCTTTCTTT

clone_size: -
j_call: TRBJ2-5
v_call: TRBV25-1
d_call: -
cdr3_aa: CASSESGAPQETQYF
cdr3_nt: TGTGCCAGCAGTGAATCAGGGGCCCCGCAAGAGACCCAGTACTTC

clone_size: -
j_call: TRBJ1-6
v_call: TRBV4-1
d_call: -
cdr3_aa: CASSQSRLGSYNSPLHF
cdr3_nt: TGCGCCAGCAGCCAAAGCCGTCTCGGCTCCTATAATTCACCCCTCCACTTT

clone_size: few
j_call: TRBJ2-1
v_call: TRBV10-3
d_call: TRBD1
cdr3_aa: CAINRGRGNEQFF
cdr3_nt: TGTGCCATCAACAGGGGGCGCGGCAATGAGCAGTTCTTC

clone_size: -
j_call: TRBJ2-6
v_call: TRBV5-1
d_call: TRBD1
cdr3_aa: CASSPGTGTFTSGANVLTF
cdr3_nt: TGCGCCAGCAGCCCAGGGACAGGGACTTTTACCTCTGGGGCCAACGTCCTGACTTTC

clone_size: -
j_call: TRBJ2-7
v_call: TRBV6-1
d_call: TRBD1
cdr3_aa: CASSEFQAGGDEQYF
cdr3_nt: TGTGCCAGCAGTGAATTTCAGGCAGGGGGAGACGAGCAGTACTTC

clone_size: -
j_call: TRBJ1-3
v_call: TRBV5-1
d_call: TRBD1
cdr3_aa: CASSPRTGVSRDTIYF
cdr3_nt: TGCGCCAGCAGCCCACGGACAGGAGTAAGTCGGGACACCATATATTTT

clone_size: -
j_call: TRBJ2-2
v_call: TRBV11-2
d_call: -
cdr3_aa: CASSHPTQGGTGELFF
cdr3_nt: TGTGCCAGCAGCCATCCAACTCAGGGTGGCACCGGGGAGCTGTTTTTT

clone_size: -
j_call: TRBJ1-6
v_call: TRBV19
d_call: TRBD1
cdr3_aa: CASSKRGDRVYNSPLHF
cdr3_nt: TGTGCCAGTAGCAAGAGGGGAGACAGGGTCTATAATTCACCCCTCCACTTT

clone_size: -
j_call: TRBJ1-1
v_call: TRBV27
d_call: -
cdr3_aa: CASSASRGGPGAFF
cdr3_nt: TGTGCCAGCAGTGCCTCGCGGGGGGGGCCGGGTGCTTTCTTT

clone_size: -
j_call: TRBJ1-2
v_call: TRBV11-2
d_call: -
cdr3_aa: CASSLRGRDYGYTF
cdr3_nt: TGTGCCAGCAGCTTAAGGGGGAGGGACTATGGCTACACCTTC

clone_size: -
j_call: TRBJ2-5
v_call: TRBV14
d_call: -
cdr3_aa: CASSQEEYREEETQYF
cdr3_nt: TGTGCCAGCAGCCAAGAAGAGTACAGGGAAGAAGAGACCCAGTACTTC

clone_size: -
j_call: TRBJ2-5
v_call: TRBV10-1
d_call: -
cdr3_aa: CASSVTAKYF
cdr3_nt: TGCGCCAGCAGTGTGACAGCCAAGTACTTC

clone_size: once
j_call: TRBJ2-3
v_call: TRBV7-9
d_call: -
cdr3_aa: CASSLTGTDTQYF
cdr3_nt: TGTGCCAGCAGCTTGACGGGTACAGATACGCAGTATTTT

clone_size: -
j_call: TRBJ1-5
v_call: TRBV6-5
d_call: -
cdr3_aa: CASSDRPLGWPQHF
cdr3_nt: TGTGCCAGCAGTGACAGGCCCTTGGGGTGGCCCCAGCATTTT

clone_size: -
j_call: TRBJ1-2
v_call: TRBV4-1
d_call: -
cdr3_aa: CASSLRLTGIDRNYGYTF
cdr3_nt: TGCGCCAGCAGCCTTAGACTTACAGGGATCGACCGTAACTATGGCTACACCTTC

clone_size: -
j_call: TRBJ2-3
v_call: TRBV29-1
d_call: TRBD2
cdr3_aa: CSATGTTTDTQYF
cdr3_nt: TGCAGCGCGACCGGGACTACCACAGATACGCAGTATTTT

clone_size: -
j_call: TRBJ2-7
v_call: TRBV25-1
d_call: -
cdr3_aa: CASSEYLSYEQYF
cdr3_nt: TGTGCCAGCAGTGAATACCTGTCCTACGAGCAGTACTTC

clone_size: -
j_call: TRBJ2-5
v_call: TRBV7-2
d_call: TRBD2
cdr3_aa: CASSPPSGGAIKTQYF
cdr3_nt: TGTGCCAGCAGCCCCCCGAGCGGGGGGGCTATAAAGACCCAGTACTTC

clone_size: -
j_call: TRBJ1-5
v_call: TRBV28
d_call: -
cdr3_aa: CASSLNATEHNNQPQHF
cdr3_nt: TGTGCCAGCAGTTTAAACGCGACAGAACACAACAATCAGCCCCAGCATTTT

clone_size: -
j_call: TRBJ2-1
v_call: TRBV5-6
d_call: TRBD2
cdr3_aa: CASSLSGGGCEQFF
cdr3_nt: TGTGCCAGCAGCCTTAGCGGGGGAGGGTGTGAGCAGTTCTTC

clone_size: -
j_call: TRBJ2-7
v_call: TRBV5-6
d_call: -
cdr3_aa: CASSLAAGESEQYF
cdr3_nt: TGTGCCAGCAGCTTGGCAGCCGGGGAGTCTGAGCAGTACTTC

clone_size: -
j_call: TRBJ2-6
v_call: TRBV6-1
d_call: TRBD2
cdr3_aa: CASSEGASGSSGANVLTF
cdr3_nt: TGTGCCAGCAGTGAAGGGGCTAGCGGAAGCTCTGGGGCCAACGTCCTGACTTTC

clone_size: -
j_call: TRBJ1-1
v_call: TRBV12-5
d_call: TRBD1
cdr3_aa: CASGGTAANSQF
cdr3_nt: TGTGCTAGTGGCGGGACAGCTGCTAATTCCCAGTTT

clone_size: -
j_call: TRBJ1-4
v_call: TRBV14
d_call: -
cdr3_aa: CASSQTRDSWEKLFF
cdr3_nt: TGTGCCAGCAGCCAGACCCGGGATTCGTGGGAAAAACTGTTTTTT

clone_size: once
j_call: TRBJ2-3
v_call: TRBV19
d_call: TRBD1
cdr3_aa: CASSMDRADTQYF
cdr3_nt: TGTGCCAGTAGTATGGACAGGGCAGATACGCAGTATTTT

clone_size: few
j_call: TRBJ2-5
v_call: TRBV6-5
d_call: TRBD2
cdr3_aa: CASSYSGGGSAETQYF
cdr3_nt: TGTGCCAGCAGTTACTCAGGCGGGGGGAGTGCGGAGACCCAGTACTTC

clone_size: -
j_call: TRBJ2-7
v_call: TRBV28
d_call: -
cdr3_aa: CASSSRLTGQPIRSSYEQYF
cdr3_nt: TGTGCCAGCAGTTCTAGATTGACAGGCCAGCCAATCCGGAGCTCCTACGAGCAGTACTTC

clone_size: -
j_call: TRBJ1-3
v_call: TRBV4-3
d_call: -
cdr3_aa: CASSQDKGISGNTIYF
cdr3_nt: TGCGCCAGCAGCCAAGATAAGGGGATCTCTGGAAACACCATATATTTT

clone_size: -
j_call: TRBJ1-1
v_call: TRBV9
d_call: -
cdr3_aa: CASSVGRTSGDTEAFF
cdr3_nt: TGTGCCAGCAGCGTAGGAAGGACCAGCGGGGACACTGAAGCTTTCTTT

clone_size: -
j_call: TRBJ2-7
v_call: TRBV2
d_call: -
cdr3_aa: CASTRGLEEGAPRRSSYEQYF
cdr3_nt: TGTGCCAGCACTCGGGGATTGGAGGAAGGAGCTCCTCGTAGGAGCTCCTACGAGCAGTACTTC

clone_size: few
j_call: TRBJ1-2
v_call: TRBV27
d_call: -
cdr3_aa: CASSFFPGLGGYTF
cdr3_nt: TGTGCCAGCAGTTTCTTCCCAGGGCTAGGCGGCTACACCTTC

clone_size: -
j_call: TRBJ2-1
v_call: TRBV4-1
d_call: TRBD1
cdr3_aa: CASSPGQGADEQFF
cdr3_nt: TGCGCCAGCAGCCCCGGACAGGGGGCCGATGAGCAGTTCTTC

clone_size: -
j_call: TRBJ1-1
v_call: TRBV29-1
d_call: TRBD1
cdr3_aa: CSVFSRTGENAEAFF
cdr3_nt: TGCAGCGTTTTTTCTCGGACAGGGGAGAACGCTGAAGCTTTCTTT

clone_size: -
j_call: TRBJ1-2
v_call: TRBV28
d_call: -
cdr3_aa: CASSSDGYTF
cdr3_nt: TGTGCCAGCAGTTCTGATGGCTACACCTTC

clone_size: -
j_call: TRBJ1-3
v_call: TRBV15
d_call: -
cdr3_aa: CATSREGDSSSGNTIYF
cdr3_nt: TGTGCCACCAGCAGAGAAGGGGACTCTAGCTCTGGAAACACCATATATTTT

clone_size: -
j_call: TRBJ1-3
v_call: TRBV4-3
d_call: TRBD1
cdr3_aa: CASSQDSGDRPSGNTIYF
cdr3_nt: TGCGCCAGCAGCCAAGATAGCGGGGACAGACCCTCTGGAAACACCATATATTTT

clone_size: -
j_call: TRBJ2-5
v_call: TRBV30
d_call: TRBD2
cdr3_aa: CAWSVPHISPSGGTETQYF
cdr3_nt: TGTGCCTGGAGTGTACCCCACATCTCCCCTAGCGGGGGGACGGAGACCCAGTACTTC

clone_size: -
j_call: TRBJ1-1
v_call: TRBV7-2
d_call: -
cdr3_aa: CASSLADRNTEAFF
cdr3_nt: TGTGCCAGCAGCTTAGCGGACAGAAACACTGAAGCTTTCTTT

clone_size: -
j_call: TRBJ1-5
v_call: TRBV7-6
d_call: -
cdr3_aa: CASSLAPRQDPNQPQHF
cdr3_nt: TGTGCCAGCAGCTTAGCACCAAGACAGGACCCCAATCAGCCCCAGCATTTT

clone_size: -
j_call: TRBJ1-6
v_call: TRBV6-5
d_call: -
cdr3_aa: CASSYGQHNSPLHF
cdr3_nt: TGTGCCAGCAGTTACGGGCAGCATAATTCACCCCTCCACTTT

clone_size: -
j_call: TRBJ2-3
v_call: TRBV6-4
d_call: TRBD2
cdr3_aa: CASSDSRQRGGWKYF
cdr3_nt: TGTGCCAGCAGTGACTCGAGGCAGCGGGGGGGCTGGAAGTATTTT

clone_size: -
j_call: TRBJ2-1
v_call: TRBV11-2
d_call: -
cdr3_aa: CASILTSGNEQFF
cdr3_nt: TGTGCCAGCATACTTACGAGCGGCAATGAGCAGTTCTTC